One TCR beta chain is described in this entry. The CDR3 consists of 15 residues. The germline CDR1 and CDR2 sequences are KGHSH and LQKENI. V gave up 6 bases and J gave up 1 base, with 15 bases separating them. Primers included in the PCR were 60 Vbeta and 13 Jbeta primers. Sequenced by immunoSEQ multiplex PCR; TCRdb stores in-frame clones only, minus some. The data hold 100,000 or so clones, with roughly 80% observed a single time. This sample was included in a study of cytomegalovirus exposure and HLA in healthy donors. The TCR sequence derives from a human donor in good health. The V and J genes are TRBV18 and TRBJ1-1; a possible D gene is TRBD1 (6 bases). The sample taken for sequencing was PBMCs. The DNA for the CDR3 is TGTGCCAGCTCTCTCTACAGGGAGAGGAACACTGAAGCTTTCTTT. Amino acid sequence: CASSLYRERNTEAFF.